A selection of T cell receptor beta chains follows, all from one sample in a study of blood T cell repertoires in COVID-19. The assay was immunoSEQ multiplex PCR, and TCRdb's table has in-frame clones only and misses some. Counted here are 6,000 to 7,000 clones, about 85% occurring once; the ten biggest clones make up roughly 17%. The specimen was peripheral blood. All receptors come from a human donor in a cohort sampled during active COVID-19. Both conserved end residues are trimmed from each CDR3. Fields, in order: V gene, CDR3 length, J gene, CDR3 protein.

V: TRBV12-3/TRBV12-4; length: 10; J: TRBJ2-7; CDR3: ASRRGTYEQY
V: TRBV6-1; length: 17; J: TRBJ1-4; CDR3: ASSERMRQPFATNEKLF
V: TRBV14; length: 14; J: TRBJ2-7; CDR3: ASSQEGQVLSYEQY
V: TRBV5-1; length: 17; J: TRBJ2-1; CDR3: ASSSTGLAGEHPLNEQF
V: TRBV3-1/TRBV3-2; length: 13; J: TRBJ2-7; CDR3: ASSSMRTGGYEQY
V: TRBV19; length: 11; J: TRBJ1-1; CDR3: ASSMSKNTEAF
V: TRBV6-6; length: 11; J: TRBJ1-1; CDR3: ASSYSANTEAF
V: TRBV9; length: 12; J: TRBJ2-7; CDR3: ASSVTALPDEQY
V: TRBV5-1; length: 13; J: TRBJ1-1; CDR3: ASSLLAGGNTEAF
V: TRBV25-1; length: 13; J: TRBJ2-3; CDR3: ASSELVGATDTQY
V: TRBV9; length: 11; J: TRBJ2-1; CDR3: ASSVGRGYEQF
V: TRBV29-1; length: 11; J: TRBJ1-2; CDR3: SLGGASGYGYT